The T cell receptor beta chain described here comes from a study of graft-versus-host responses after intestinal transplantation. Overall study context: All of the recipients had induction that used anti-thymocyte globulin, then tacrolimus and steroids for two to three years.

V lost 1 base and J lost 9; bases outside the gene matches: 9. The CDR3 totals 14 residues. Germline V CDR1 and CDR2: SGHDT, YYEEEE. Concerning this clone: Its antigen remains unknown.

TCRdb's table, derived via immunoSEQ multiplex PCR, lists solely in-frame clones and lacks some. In the table there are 55,000 to 75,000 clones, roughly 84% of which are singletons. The sequence came from a human donor who was the organ donor for an intestinal transplant. This chain links TRBV5-6 with TRBJ1-1; 7 positions match TRBD1. The material was unstimulated CD4+ T cells sorted from spleen or lymph node cells, obtained before transplant. CDR3 DNA: TGTGCCAGCAGCTTGAGGGCCGCACAGGGGAAAGCTTTCTTT. It specifies CASSLRAAQGKAFF.